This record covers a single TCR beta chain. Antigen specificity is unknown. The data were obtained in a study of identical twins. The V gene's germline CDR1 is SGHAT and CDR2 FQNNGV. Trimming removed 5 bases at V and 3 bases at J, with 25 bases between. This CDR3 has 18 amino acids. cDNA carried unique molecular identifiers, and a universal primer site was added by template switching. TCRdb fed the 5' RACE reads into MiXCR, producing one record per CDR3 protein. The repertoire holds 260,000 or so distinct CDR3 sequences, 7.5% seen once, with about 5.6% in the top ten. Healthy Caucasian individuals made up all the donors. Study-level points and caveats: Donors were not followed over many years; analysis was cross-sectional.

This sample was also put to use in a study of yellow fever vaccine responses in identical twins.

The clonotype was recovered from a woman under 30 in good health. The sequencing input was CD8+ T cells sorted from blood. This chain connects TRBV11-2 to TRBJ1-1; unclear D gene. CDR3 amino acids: CASSPYGVRVSWDTEAFF. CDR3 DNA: TGTGCCAGCAGCCCGTACGGGGTTCGGGTTAGTTGGGACACTGAAGCTTTCTTT.